The clone carrying this TCR beta chain was seen a handful of times. Its antigen remains unknown. CDR1 and CDR2 (germline): SGHTA, FQGNSA. The length of the CDR3 is 13 residues. J was trimmed by 4 bases and V by 5 bases; bases with no gene match: 3. The record originates from a study of cytomegalovirus exposure and HLA in healthy donors. Study outcomes and limitations: Sequencing likely produced, as an artifact, a cluster of highly shared sequence variants. Later analysis reportedly placed an Asian-associated ancestry cluster below the roughly 700-donor mean in N-insertions.

PCR amplification relied on 60 Vbeta primers (plus 13 Jbeta primers). In the original analysis: About 9.9 million shared chains were among some 80 million unique TCR beta chains counted in a later analysis. Generated by immunoSEQ multiplex PCR, the TCRdb table keeps only in-frame clones and is missing some. V, J and clone size reflect that table, while D and trimming were determined from the DNA. This sample has 130,000 or so clones, with more than 70% found just once. Sequencing was carried out using PBMCs. The genes are TRBV7-2 and TRBJ2-3; 7 bases line up with TRBD1. This clonotype originated in a woman aged 50 to 60 in good health and CMV-seropositive. This CDR3 is CASSRQGADTQYF. The CDR3 DNA reads as TGTGCCAGCAGCCGCCAGGGGGCAGATACGCAGTATTTT.